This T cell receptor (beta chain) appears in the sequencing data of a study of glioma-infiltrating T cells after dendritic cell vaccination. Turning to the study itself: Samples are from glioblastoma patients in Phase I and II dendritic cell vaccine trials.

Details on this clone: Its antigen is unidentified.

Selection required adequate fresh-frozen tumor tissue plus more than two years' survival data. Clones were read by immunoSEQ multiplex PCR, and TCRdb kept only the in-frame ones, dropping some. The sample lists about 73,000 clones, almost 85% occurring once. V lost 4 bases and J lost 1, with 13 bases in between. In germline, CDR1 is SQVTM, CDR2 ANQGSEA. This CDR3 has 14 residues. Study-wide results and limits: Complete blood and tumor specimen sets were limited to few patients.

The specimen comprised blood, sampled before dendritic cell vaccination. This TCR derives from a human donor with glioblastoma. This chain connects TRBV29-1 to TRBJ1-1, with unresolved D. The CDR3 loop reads CSVGTVRPNTEAFF. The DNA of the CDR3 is TGCAGCGTTGGTACAGTCAGACCGAACACTGAAGCTTTCTTT.